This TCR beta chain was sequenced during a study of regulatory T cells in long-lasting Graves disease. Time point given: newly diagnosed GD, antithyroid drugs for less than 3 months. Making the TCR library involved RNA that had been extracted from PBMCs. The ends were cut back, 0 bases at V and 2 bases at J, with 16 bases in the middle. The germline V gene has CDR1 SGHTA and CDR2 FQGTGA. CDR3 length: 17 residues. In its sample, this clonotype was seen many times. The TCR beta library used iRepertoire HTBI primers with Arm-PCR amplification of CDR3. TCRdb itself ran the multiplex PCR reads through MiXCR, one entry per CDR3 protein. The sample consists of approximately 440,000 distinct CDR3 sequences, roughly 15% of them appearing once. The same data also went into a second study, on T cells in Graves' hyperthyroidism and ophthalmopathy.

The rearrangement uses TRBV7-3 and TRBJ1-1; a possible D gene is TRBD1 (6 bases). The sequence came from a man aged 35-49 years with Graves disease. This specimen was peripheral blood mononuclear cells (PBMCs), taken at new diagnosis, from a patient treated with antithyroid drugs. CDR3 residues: CASSLTPGGTSNTEAFF. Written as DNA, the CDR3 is TGTGCCAGCAGCTTAACACCGGGGGGCACGTCAAACACTGAAGCTTTCTTT.